One TCR beta chain is described in this entry. No antigen is known for it. The assay was immunoSEQ multiplex PCR, and TCRdb's table has in-frame clones only and misses some. The data show some 37,000 clones, with around nine tenths seen just once and over 0.35% held by the top ten. The CDR3 has 12 residues. Looked up from germline, CDR1 is SQVTM and CDR2 is ANQGSEA. V lost 1 base and J lost 6, with 7 bases in between. This sample is part of a study of STAT3 mutations in large granular lymphocyte leukemia. Study-wide results and caveats: All newly emerging clones after therapy were STAT3 wild type. Every T-LGLL patient had at least one immunodominant TCRbeta clonotype.

This sequence was found in a human donor with T large granular lymphocyte leukemia. Some clones in this sample may be carry-over from other donors' samples. The chain links TRBV29-1 to TRBJ2-1; D gene uncertain. The sample was PBMCs. The CDR3 nucleotides are TGCAGCGTTGAAGCCAACCCCAATGAGCAGTTCTTC. Amino acids: CSVEANPNEQFF.